These 29 T cell receptor beta chains share one sample of origin, sequenced in a study of intratumoral heterogeneity in liver cancer. The library was made by the immunoSEQ multiplex PCR assay. In TCRdb, the immuneACCESS table is reduced to in-frame sequences with V and J assigned. These tables do not hold every clone; where another copy was compared, an unresolved V gene accounts for under half, and the others remain unexplained. The sample has tens of thousands of clones on record, just under 75% of them singletons. The ten biggest clones cover about a sixth of the sample. The sample here was tumor-adjacent normal tissue, taken before any cancer treatment. The receptor source for this set is a woman aged 70-85 years with hepatocellular carcinoma.

J is TRBJ1-3 and V is TRBV28; D ambiguous. CDR3 length: 13 residues. The germline V and J ends were trimmed by 7 bases and 4 bases, with 11 bases remaining between them. In germline, CDR1 is MDHEN, CDR2 SYDVKM. CDR3 DNA: TGTGCCAGCACCCTAAGTGTGGGAAACACCATATATTTT. Encoded protein: CASTLSVGNTIYF.

V is TRBV14 and J is TRBJ1-2; 11 bases fit TRBD1. CDR1 is SGHDN, CDR2 FVKESK, per germline. CDR3 length: 16 residues. V trimming: 4 bases; J trimming: 0 bases; junction bases outside the gene matches: 4. DNA for the CDR3: TGTGCCAGCAGCCGGGACAGGGGGGTAGCTAACTATGGCTACACCTTC. It yields the protein CASSRDRGVANYGYTF.

This chain joins TRBV7-2 and TRBJ1-5, with TRBD1 identical over 8 bases. The CDR3 length is 15 residues. Trimming took 5 bases from V and 1 from J; bases not matched to a gene: 4. Germline V gene lookup returns CDR1 SGHTA and CDR2 FQGNSA. The CDR3 region is CASSIQGGSNQPQHF. The DNA of the CDR3 is TGTGCCAGCAGCATACAGGGGGGAAGCAATCAGCCCCAGCATTTT.

The chain combines TRBV14 with TRBJ2-7; either TRBD1 or TRBD2 may supply D (5 bases each). The CDR3 is made up of 15 amino acids. In germline, CDR1 is SGHDN, CDR2 FVKESK. V lost 4 bases to trimming and J lost 2 bases, with 15 bases between them. CDR3 sequence: CASSRDGMKTYEQYF. The CDR3 bases are TGTGCCAGCAGCCGGGACGGGATGAAGACCTACGAGCAGTACTTC.

The rearrangement uses TRBV10-3 and TRBJ1-4; no clear D gene. The CDR3 is 15 amino acids. Germline lookup yields CDR1 ENHRY and CDR2 SYGVKD. V lost 6 bases, J lost 7 bases, and 18 bases lay in between. CDR3 DNA: TGTGCCATCAGCGGCAGTACCGGCAATAGTGAAAAACTGTTTTTT. This translates into CAISGSTGNSEKLFF.

The chain has TRBV27 and TRBJ1-1; D is undetermined. From germline, CDR1 is MNHEY and CDR2 SMNVEV (reference sequence). The CDR3 is made up of 13 amino acids. V was cut by 2 bases and J by 1 base, with 5 bases left in between. The CDR3 DNA reads TGTGCCAGCAGTTTAGGGCCGAACACTGAAGCTTTCTTT. Translated, it gives CASSLGPNTEAFF.

This clone was counted once. The chain carries TRBV20-1 and TRBJ1-2; tentative D call: TRBD1 (6 bases). This CDR3 contains 11 residues. The germline V gene encodes CDR1 DFQATT and CDR2 SNEGSKA (reference sequence). CDR3 sequence: CSDRQDIGYTF. The DNA for the CDR3 is TGCAGCGACAGACAGGATATTGGCTACACCTTC.

This chain joins TRBV2 and TRBJ1-4; maybe TRBD1 (5 bases). This CDR3 spans 15 amino acids. Looked up from germline, CDR1 is SNHLY and CDR2 is FYNNEI. Trimming removed 6 bases from V and 5 bases from J, with 16 bases in between. CDR3 sequence reads: CASRTLETENEKLFF. The CDR3 coding sequence is TGTGCCAGCAGGACGTTGGAGACAGAGAATGAAAAACTGTTTTTT. Together with reference TRBV2 and TRBJ1-4, the CDR3 gives the full variable domain: EPEVTQTPSHQVTQMGQEVILRCVPISNHLYFYWYRQILGQKVEFLVSFYNNEISEKSEIFDDQFSVERPDGSNFTLKIRSTKLEDSAMYFCASRTLETENEKLFFGSGTQLSVL.

This clone was picked up one time. The genes are TRBV7-9 and TRBJ2-2; TRBD2 matches 8 bases. Trimming cost V 4 bases and J 6 bases; bases outside gene matches: 4. CDR1 and CDR2 from the germline V gene are SEHNR and FQNEAQ (reference sequence). The CDR3 is made up of 14 amino acids. CDR3 amino acids: CASSSSGSPGELFF. CDR3 coding DNA: TGTGCCAGCAGCTCAAGCGGGAGCCCCGGGGAGCTGTTTTTT.

CDR3 nucleotide sequence: TGCAGCCCCCGTAGGGGGGGGAAGGCGGATACGCAGTATTTT. Translated, it gives CSPRRGGKADTQYF. V is TRBV29-1 and J is TRBJ2-3; D might be TRBD2 (7 bases). This CDR3 is 14 amino acids long. CDR1 is SQVTM, CDR2 ANQGSEA, per germline. Trimming cost V 8 bases and J 6 bases, with 21 bases left between them.

The rearrangement uses TRBV19 and TRBJ2-7, with D possibly called TRBD1 or TRBD2 (5 bases each). V lost 10 bases and J 1 base, leaving 14 bases between the germline ends. Germline CDR1 LNHDA, CDR2 SQIVND (reference sequence). This CDR3 region has 13 residues. CDR3 sequence: CATSGTSSYEQYF. The CDR3 region has the DNA TGTGCCACCTCCGGGACCAGTTCCTACGAGCAGTACTTC.

The chain uses TRBV4-1 and TRBJ2-1, with no clear D. The CDR3 loop spans 13 amino acids. Germline loops: CDR1 MGHRA, CDR2 YSYEKL. V gave up 0 bases and J gave up 7 bases, with 7 bases separating them. CDR3 nucleotides: TGCGCCAGCAGCCAAGAGTGGCGGAATGAGCAGTTCTTC. This codes for CASSQEWRNEQFF.

This chain joins TRBV9 and TRBJ2-7, with 7 nucleotides matching TRBD2. Germline assignment: CDR1 SGDLS and CDR2 YYNGEE. The CDR3 runs 13 residues. Germline trimming cut 2 bases from V and 4 bases from J; bases unmatched to any gene: 3. The CDR3 spells CASSVSSGYEQYF. The CDR3 nucleotides read TGTGCCAGCAGCGTGTCTAGCGGATACGAGCAGTACTTC.

The chain has TRBV5-6 and TRBJ1-2, with 9 bases identical to TRBD1. Per germline, CDR1 SGHDT and CDR2 YYEEEE. Unmatched junction bases numbered 4, after V lost 5 bases and J lost 2 bases. The CDR3 length is 14 residues. CDR3 loop: CASSLDRGNYGYTF. DNA of the CDR3: TGTGCCAGCAGTTTAGACAGGGGGAACTATGGCTACACCTTC.

The J gene is TRBJ2-3, the V gene TRBV7-6, with D possibly being TRBD1 (6 bases). V was clipped by 1 base and J by 1 base, with 6 bases between them. The CDR3 length is 14 residues. Germline V lookup: CDR1 SGHVS, CDR2 FNYEAQ. Here the CDR3 DNA reads TGTGCCAGCAGCTTAGAGGGGGGCACAGATACGCAGTATTTT. Its protein is CASSLEGGTDTQYF.

The chain carries TRBV5-1 and TRBJ2-1, with 11 bases lining up with TRBD2. The CDR3 extends over 17 amino acids. Germline values: CDR1 SGHRS, CDR2 YFSETQ. The J segment lost 2 bases and the V segment lost 0 bases, leaving 4 bases of the junction unmatched. CDR3 protein: CASSLALAGVTYNEQFF. CDR3 sequence (DNA): TGCGCCAGCAGCTTGGCACTAGCGGGAGTGACCTACAATGAGCAGTTCTTC.

There are a few counts of this clone. V usage is TRBV12-3 or TRBV12-4 and J usage is TRBJ1-1; the D gene is possibly TRBD1 (5 bases). This CDR3 is built from 13 residues. Trimming took 7 bases from V and 4 from J, leaving 13 bases between them. In DNA, the CDR3 is TGTGCCAGCAAACAACAGGAACCCACTGAAGCTTTCTTT. This encodes CASKQQEPTEAFF.

V gene TRBV19 combines with J gene TRBJ2-5, with D perhaps matching TRBD1 or TRBD2 (6 bases each). The length of the CDR3 is 15 residues. V lost 2 bases and J lost 5, with 15 bases in between. Germline assignment: CDR1 LNHDA and CDR2 SQIVND (reference sequence). The CDR3 DNA sequence: TGTGCCAGTAGTATATCCGGGGGCGGTACGGAGACCCAGTACTTC. It specifies CASSISGGGTETQYF.

This clone was recorded only once. V is TRBV4-1 and J is TRBJ2-3; D may match TRBD1 or TRBD2 (5 bases each). Germline-derived CDR1 and CDR2 are MGHRA and YSYEKL. The germline V and J ends were trimmed by 4 bases and 5 bases, with 28 bases remaining between them. This CDR3 region has 19 residues. The CDR3 bases are TGCGCCAGCAGCCGGCAGGCCCGTTCGGGCACGACGAGGGGAGATACGCAGTATTTT. Its protein product is CASSRQARSGTTRGDTQYF.

V gene TRBV15 combines with J gene TRBJ2-3; no reliable D call. The germline V and J ends were trimmed by 2 bases and 2 bases, with 2 bases remaining between them. The CDR3 contains 12 residues. Germline V gene data show CDR1 as LNHNV and CDR2 as YYDKDF (reference sequence). In DNA form, the CDR3 reads TGTGCCACCAGCAGATCCACAGATACGCAGTATTTT. Protein: CATSRSTDTQYF.

The CDR3 loop is CASSQQGGNTEAFF. DNA of the CDR3: TGTGCCAGCAGTCAACAGGGGGGTAACACTGAAGCTTTCTTT. The chain links TRBV6-6 to TRBJ1-1; the match to TRBD1 covers 8 bases. The CDR3 loop spans 14 amino acids. From germline, CDR1 is MNHNY and CDR2 SVGAGI (reference sequence). V trimming: 5 bases; J trimming: 2 bases; junction bases outside the gene matches: 4.

Sample share makes this clone medium-sized. The V and J genes are TRBV7-3 and TRBJ2-1; TRBD1 aligns across 9 bases. Germline V gene data show CDR1 as SGHTA and CDR2 as FQGTGA. The junction had 9 bases not matched to a gene; V was cut back by 5 bases and J by 7 bases. The CDR3 is 15 amino acids. The CDR3 reads CASSHRDRERNEQFF. The DNA of the CDR3 is TGTGCCAGCAGCCACCGGGACAGGGAGAGAAATGAGCAGTTCTTC. The full variable domain, its missing parts supplied by reference TRBV7-3 and TRBJ2-1, is GAGVSQTPSNKVTEKGKYVELRCDPISGHTALYWYRQSLGQGPEFLIYFQGTGAADDSGLPNDRFFAVRPEGSVSTLKIQRTERGDSAVYLCASSHRDRERNEQFFGPGTRLTVL.

This clone was counted a single time. This rearrangement joins TRBV5-4 to TRBJ2-5, with D tentatively TRBD2 (6 bases). Germline lookup yields CDR1 SGHNT and CDR2 YYREEE (reference sequence). CDR3 length: 12 amino acids. Trimming shortened V by 4 bases and J by 5 bases, and 9 bases separated the two germline ends. The CDR3 sequence: CASSRGEETQYF. CDR3 coding DNA: TGTGCCAGCAGCCGCGGGGAGGAGACCCAGTACTTC.

The chain employs TRBV27 and TRBJ2-7, with 9 bases fitting TRBD1. Germline CDR1 and CDR2: MNHEY and SMNVEV (reference sequence). This CDR3 is built from 15 residues. With V trimmed by 6 bases and J by 6 bases, 12 bases remained unmatched. The DNA for the CDR3 is TGTGCCAGCAGCCCTCTAAGGACAGGGGTTGTCGAGCAGTACTTC. Amino acid sequence: CASSPLRTGVVEQYF.

V is TRBV28 and J is TRBJ1-1, with D possibly being TRBD1 (5 bases). Germline CDR1 and CDR2: MDHEN and SYDVKM. CDR3 length: 15 amino acids. Trimming stripped 2 bases from V and 4 bases from J, with 14 bases between. This CDR3 reads CASSLPPGVGTEAFF. In nucleotides, the CDR3 is TGTGCCAGCAGTTTACCCCCGGGGGTTGGCACTGAAGCTTTCTTT.

V gene TRBV5-4 combines with J gene TRBJ2-7, with 9 bases that match TRBD1. Trimming cost V 0 bases and J 6 bases; bases outside gene matches: 7. Germline CDR1 reads SGHNT; CDR2 reads YYREEE (reference sequence). The CDR3 has 15 residues. CDR3 residues: CASSLGPDRGGEQYF. For the CDR3, the DNA is TGTGCCAGCAGCTTGGGTCCGGACAGGGGCGGCGAGCAGTACTTC.

The V call is TRBV27, the J call TRBJ1-3; D gene ambiguous. The CDR3 contains 11 residues. V lost 8 bases and J 4 bases, leaving 6 bases between the germline ends. Germline V CDR1 and CDR2: MNHEY, SMNVEV (reference sequence). The CDR3 DNA is TGTGCCAGCTCTCGCGGAAACACCATATATTTT. Protein product: CASSRGNTIYF.

The chain combines TRBV29-1 with TRBJ2-1; the match to TRBD2 covers 10 bases. V lost 3 bases to trimming and J lost 7 bases; unmatched junction nucleotides: 3. CDR1 is SQVTM and CDR2 is ANQGSEA in the germline V gene. The CDR3 spans 13 residues. The CDR3 reads CSVDVAGGNEQFF. DNA of the CDR3: TGCAGCGTTGATGTAGCGGGAGGTAATGAGCAGTTCTTC.

This clone appeared a few times. The J gene is TRBJ2-1, the V gene TRBV28, with 8 bases fitting TRBD2. The CDR3 runs to 15 residues. With V trimmed by 5 bases and J by 1 base, 4 bases remained unmatched. Germline CDR1 reads MDHEN; CDR2 reads SYDVKM. CDR3 DNA sequence: TGTGCCAGCAGTCCTAGCGGGCCTTCCTACAATGAGCAGTTCTTC. It encodes CASSPSGPSYNEQFF.